Each of the 18 T cell receptor beta chains below was sequenced from the same sample in a study of identical twins. MiXCR was run by TCRdb on the 5' RACE reads, yielding one entry per CDR3 protein. The profile covers about 900,000 distinct CDR3 sequences, with 9% to 15% appearing a single time and under 2% taken by the ten largest. These same records also appear under a second study, on yellow fever vaccine responses in identical twins.

Sequences were obtained from PBMCs. The origin of the receptors is a woman younger than 30 in good health.

This clonotype came up a few times. The chain employs TRBV7-6 and TRBJ2-3; 7 bases are shared with TRBD1. This CDR3 spans 15 amino acids. J was trimmed by 2 bases and V by 2 bases; bases with no gene match: 4. In germline, CDR1 is SGHVS, CDR2 FNYEAQ. CDR3 loop: CASSLTRGNTDTQYF. The CDR3 DNA is TGTGCCAGCAGCTTAACCAGGGGGAACACAGATACGCAGTATTTT.

This clonotype was seen at least ten times. The chain uses TRBV28 and TRBJ2-3; the match to TRBD2 covers 7 bases. The CDR3 is 15 amino acids. Germline V gene lookup returns CDR1 MDHEN and CDR2 SYDVKM. The V segment lost 2 bases and the J segment 3 bases; nucleotides outside the gene matches: 5. CDR3 loop: CASSLRLAVTDTQYF. As DNA, the CDR3 is TGTGCCAGCAGTTTACGACTAGCCGTGACAGATACGCAGTATTTT.

This chain links TRBV4-1 with TRBJ2-1, with D tentatively TRBD1 (6 bases). Germline CDR1 reads MGHRA; CDR2 reads YSYEKL. The CDR3 consists of 16 residues. The V end was cut by 6 bases, the J end by 6 bases, with 21 bases between. DNA of the CDR3: TGCGCCAGCAGGTCTAATTGGGACACTTTCCTCAATGAGCAGTTCTTC. Translation: CASRSNWDTFLNEQFF.

The chain uses TRBV5-1 and TRBJ2-3; TRBD1 matches 7 bases. The CDR3 has 15 amino acids. The V gene end was trimmed by 4 bases and the J gene end by 0 bases; junction bases not matched to a gene: 5. Germline CDR1 SGHRS, CDR2 YFSETQ. CDR3 loop: CASSVRTGSTDTQYF. DNA of the CDR3: TGCGCCAGCAGCGTCCGGACAGGAAGCACAGATACGCAGTATTTT.

The chain uses TRBV4-1 and TRBJ2-5; no clear D. Trimming took off 2 bases at V and 5 bases at J, with 15 bases between the two ends. Germline assignment: CDR1 MGHRA and CDR2 YSYEKL. This CDR3 region has 15 residues. CDR3 nucleotides: TGCGCCAGCAGCCAACCTGGCCGGTTCCGCGAGACCCAGTACTTC. This sequence encodes CASSQPGRFRETQYF.

In this sample, this clonotype turned up once. This chain joins TRBV2 and TRBJ2-1, with 10 bases aligning to TRBD1. Germline loops: CDR1 SNHLY, CDR2 FYNNEI. This CDR3 spans 21 amino acids. J lost 6 bases, V lost 6 bases, and 26 bases had no gene match. In DNA, the CDR3 is TGTGCCAGCAGACGATACCGCCAACCCGGGACAGGGGTTTTTAGGGTCAATGAGCAGTTCTTC. It specifies CASRRYRQPGTGVFRVNEQFF.

This clonotype came up a few times. V gene TRBV28 combines with J gene TRBJ1-2; TRBD1 might be the D (6 bases). Germline assignment: CDR1 MDHEN and CDR2 SYDVKM. This CDR3 is built from 13 residues. The germline V and J ends were trimmed by 8 bases and 8 bases, with 18 bases remaining between them. The CDR3 here is CASGTTGSGGYTF. The CDR3 nucleotides are TGTGCCAGCGGGACAACCGGGTCGGGCGGCTACACCTTC.

This clonotype was observed a handful of times. CDR3 region: CSARDPGLPTQYF. For the CDR3, the DNA is TGCAGTGCTAGGGATCCGGGACTCCCTACGCAGTATTTT. The chain carries TRBV20-1 and TRBJ2-3; possible D gene TRBD2, 6 bases. Germline assignment: CDR1 DFQATT and CDR2 SNEGSKA (reference sequence). The CDR3 loop spans 13 amino acids. Trimming took 3 bases from V and 8 from J, leaving 15 bases between them.

This rearrangement joins TRBV27 to TRBJ1-2; 9 bases agree with TRBD1. The CDR3 totals 18 residues. Losses at the gene ends were 1 base for V and 5 bases for J; bases not matched to a gene: 14. Germline CDR1 MNHEY, CDR2 SMNVEV (reference sequence). CDR3 nucleotide sequence: TGTGCCAGCAGTTTATTCGGCAGAGGAACAGGGGGCGGGTATGGCTACACCTTC. Amino acids: CASSLFGRGTGGGYGYTF.

The rearrangement uses TRBV2 and TRBJ2-5, with D maybe TRBD1 (5 bases). V was pared by 7 bases and J by 1 base, with 13 bases between. Germline V lookup: CDR1 SNHLY, CDR2 FYNNEI. This CDR3 is built from 14 residues. CDR3 in amino acids: CASMPGQVQETQYF. DNA for the CDR3: TGTGCCAGCATGCCCGGACAAGTCCAAGAGACCCAGTACTTC.

This clonotype appeared many times. The chain is built from TRBV6-5 and TRBJ2-7, with 7 bases matching TRBD2. The V and J ends lost 6 bases and 3 bases, in that order; junction bases with no gene match: 11. This CDR3 has 15 amino acids. Germline V gene data show CDR1 as MNHEY and CDR2 as SVGAGI. CDR3 sequence (DNA): TGTGCCAGCAGCTACGCCCCCGGGGGGAGCTACGAGCAGTACTTC. Amino acids: CASSYAPGGSYEQYF.

There are a few counts of this clonotype. The chain uses TRBV27 and TRBJ1-1; D perhaps matches TRBD1 (6 bases). Looked up from germline, CDR1 is MNHEY and CDR2 is SMNVEV (reference sequence). Trimming stripped 4 bases from V and 11 bases from J, with 23 bases between. The CDR3 contains 15 residues. The chain's CDR3 is CASSSFPTGSGRAFF. The CDR3 DNA is TGTGCCAGCAGTTCATTCCCCACAGGGAGTGGTCGCGCTTTCTTT.

The chain recombines TRBV2 with TRBJ2-3; the D gene is possibly TRBD2 (6 bases). The CDR3 sequence is 19 residues long. V was clipped by 6 bases and J by 2 bases, with 27 bases between them. Germline V gene data show CDR1 as SNHLY and CDR2 as FYNNEI. In DNA form, the CDR3 reads TGTGCCAGCAGATCGCCCCAATATGCCGGTTCGGGACTCACAGATACGCAGTATTTT. This sequence encodes CASRSPQYAGSGLTDTQYF.

This clonotype has only a few counts. The chain links TRBV20-1 to TRBJ1-5, with 9 bases identical to TRBD1. V shed 6 bases, J shed 3 bases, and the junction held 9 bases outside the gene matches. The CDR3 runs 15 residues. In germline, CDR1 is DFQATT, CDR2 SNEGSKA (reference sequence). The CDR3 loop is CSALLGDRVNQPQHF. CDR3 sequence (DNA): TGCAGTGCCTTACTAGGGGACAGGGTCAATCAGCCCCAGCATTTT.

The chain joins TRBV6-5 to TRBJ2-3, with 12 nucleotides matching TRBD2. Per the germline V gene, CDR1 is MNHEY and CDR2 is SVGAGI. V was clipped by 0 bases and J by 0 bases; unmatched bases: 1. CDR3 length equals 17 residues. CDR3 in amino acids: CASSYSLAGGSTDTQYF. In nucleotides, the CDR3 is TGTGCCAGCAGTTACTCTCTAGCGGGGGGGAGCACAGATACGCAGTATTTT.

J is TRBJ2-7 and V is TRBV20-1, with TRBD1 matching over 8 bases. This CDR3 region has 13 residues. The J segment lost 3 bases and the V segment lost 3 bases, leaving 4 bases of the junction unmatched. Germline-derived CDR1 and CDR2 are DFQATT and SNEGSKA (reference sequence). The CDR3 DNA reads as TGCAGTGCTAGCCAGGGGGCCGGCTACGAGCAGTACTTC. Translation: CSASQGAGYEQYF.

This clonotype appeared a few times. This chain joins TRBV7-6 and TRBJ2-4; TRBD1 matches 11 bases. The CDR3 is made up of 16 amino acids. Germline assignment: CDR1 SGHVS and CDR2 FNYEAQ. V lost 3 bases, J lost 5 bases, and 6 bases stayed unmatched. CDR3 loop: CASSFPPGQGENIQYF. As DNA, the CDR3 is TGTGCCAGCAGCTTCCCACCGGGACAGGGGGAAAACATTCAGTACTTC.

This clonotype appeared a few times. The CDR3 bases are TGTGCCAGCAGCCAAGACCCCGGGGGGTTAAGTGGCTACACCTTC. It translates to CASSQDPGGLSGYTF. V and J are TRBV14 and TRBJ1-2; D may be TRBD1 (5 bases). The ends were cut back, 0 bases at V and 7 bases at J, with 15 bases in the middle. Germline V gene sequence: CDR1 SGHDN, CDR2 FVKESK. The CDR3 is 15 amino acids.